A selection of T cell receptor beta chains follows, all from one sample in a study of PD-1 blockade in classical Hodgkin lymphoma. Sequencing was performed with immunoSEQ multiplex PCR; in TCRdb, only in-frame clones are kept and a portion is missing. The sample carries approximately 36,000 clones, about 70% recorded once. This sample comprised peripheral blood mononuclear cells (PBMCs), obtained before the second cycle of nivolumab. These receptors came from a human donor with classical Hodgkin lymphoma. Both conserved end residues are part of each CDR3. Fields, in order: J gene, clone size, D gene, V gene, CDR3 length, CDR3 DNA, CDR3 protein. A D gene is named only where the DNA matches it firmly. Only some rows state a clone size, as once, few, many or a class for expanded clones.

J: TRBJ1-2; size: once; D: TRBD1; V: TRBV7-2; length: 20; DNA: TGTGCCAGCAGCTTAGCCCTCTCCGGGACAGGGGGCATCCCCCTTGGTGGCTACACCTTC; CDR3: CASSLALSGTGGIPLGGYTF
J: TRBJ2-7; size: .; D: .; V: TRBV5-1; length: 14; DNA: TGCGCCAGCAGCCTCCAACTAGAGGGCAACGAGCAGTACTTC; CDR3: CASSLQLEGNEQYF
J: TRBJ2-3; size: .; D: .; V: TRBV7-9; length: 16; DNA: TGTGCCAGCAGCCCGGGGGGCGGGAGTATGACAGATACGCAGTATTTT; CDR3: CASSPGGGSMTDTQYF
J: TRBJ1-4; size: .; D: .; V: TRBV28; length: 13; DNA: TGTGCCAGCGGTCAGGGGAGTAATGAAAAACTGTTTTTT; CDR3: CASGQGSNEKLFF
J: TRBJ1-1; size: .; D: .; V: TRBV28; length: 14; DNA: TGTGCCAGCAGTTTAGTCAGGTTGCGCACTGAAGCTTTCTTT; CDR3: CASSLVRLRTEAFF
J: TRBJ2-2; size: .; D: TRBD2; V: TRBV5-1; length: 15; DNA: TGCGCCAGCAGCACAAGCGGGAGAGGGACCGGGGAGCTGTTTTTT; CDR3: CASSTSGRGTGELFF
J: TRBJ2-3; size: once; D: TRBD2; V: TRBV7-9; length: 15; DNA: TGTGCCAGCAGCCCGACTAGCGGGAGTATGGATACGCAGTATTTT; CDR3: CASSPTSGSMDTQYF
J: TRBJ2-1; size: once; D: TRBD2; V: TRBV30; length: 15; DNA: TGTGCCTGGAGTGTGGGGACTAGCGGGTACAATGAGCAGTTCTTC; CDR3: CAWSVGTSGYNEQFF
J: TRBJ2-7; size: .; D: TRBD1; V: TRBV18; length: 15; DNA: TGTGCCAGCTCACCCGGGACAGGGAGCTCCTACGAGCAGTACTTC; CDR3: CASSPGTGSSYEQYF
J: TRBJ2-3; size: .; D: TRBD1; V: TRBV19; length: 16; DNA: TGTGCCAGTAGTTCCGACAGGGGTGGGTTCGCAGATACGCAGTATTTT; CDR3: CASSSDRGGFADTQYF
J: TRBJ2-3; size: once; D: TRBD2; V: TRBV18; length: 16; DNA: TGTGCCAGCTCACTATTAGCGGGTTCTAGCACAGATACGCAGTATTTT; CDR3: CASSLLAGSSTDTQYF
J: TRBJ2-2; size: .; D: .; V: TRBV6-1; length: 14; DNA: TGTGCCAGCACCCCGCCTTCTTCGACCGGGGAGCTGTTTTTT; CDR3: CASTPPSSTGELFF
J: TRBJ1-2; size: .; D: TRBD1; V: TRBV28; length: 15; DNA: TGTGCCAGCAGTTTACAGGGGGCCGGGTACTATGGCTACACCTTC; CDR3: CASSLQGAGYYGYTF
J: TRBJ2-4; size: .; D: .; V: TRBV30; length: 15; DNA: TGTGCCTGGAGTGTAATCGCAGGGGTTGTGAACATTCAGTACTTC; CDR3: CAWSVIAGVVNIQYF
J: TRBJ2-1; size: medium-sized; D: .; V: TRBV14; length: 13; DNA: TGTGCCAGCAGCCGGGACTTGCTCAATGAGCAGTTCTTC; CDR3: CASSRDLLNEQFF
J: TRBJ1-2; size: .; D: .; V: TRBV18; length: 14; DNA: TGTGCCAGCTCACGCGACAGTTTTCCCGGTGGCTACACCTTC; CDR3: CASSRDSFPGGYTF
J: TRBJ2-5; size: .; D: .; V: TRBV6-5; length: 10; DNA: TGTGCCAGCAGTTCGGAGACCCAGTACTTC; CDR3: CASSSETQYF
J: TRBJ2-7; size: .; D: TRBD2; V: TRBV4-3; length: 20; DNA: TGCGCCAGCAGCCAAGATATTTACGCTAGCGGGGGGTTAAGGGGCTACGAGCAGTACTTC; CDR3: CASSQDIYASGGLRGYEQYF
J: TRBJ1-1; size: .; D: .; V: TRBV21-1; length: 21; DNA: TGTGCCAGCAGCACCAAACGAAATTTCGGGCCCAAACTAAAAGAGAACACTGAAGCTTTCTTT; CDR3: CASSTKRNFGPKLKENTEAFF
J: TRBJ1-4; size: .; D: .; V: TRBV5-4; length: 16; DNA: TGTGCCAGCAGCTTGTGGCAGGGGAGGGGTAATGAAAAACTGTTTTTT; CDR3: CASSLWQGRGNEKLFF
J: TRBJ1-2; size: .; D: .; V: TRBV14; length: 13; DNA: TGTGCCAGCAGCCAAGTAGAGACAGGTGGCTACACCTTC; CDR3: CASSQVETGGYTF
J: TRBJ1-2; size: .; D: .; V: TRBV6-1; length: 13; DNA: TGTGCCAGCAGTAAGACAGCGCACTATGGCTACACCTTC; CDR3: CASSKTAHYGYTF
J: TRBJ2-7; size: .; D: .; V: TRBV20-1; length: 11; DNA: TGCAGTGCCAATACAGGGTACGAGCAGTACTTC; CDR3: CSANTGYEQYF
J: TRBJ1-2; size: .; D: TRBD1; V: TRBV6-6; length: 15; DNA: TGTGCCAGCAGGGAACAGGGGGCCGGGGACTATGGCTACACCTTC; CDR3: CASREQGAGDYGYTF
J: TRBJ1-1; size: .; D: .; V: TRBV7-9; length: 11; DNA: TGTGCCAGCAGCTTCCAGACTGAAGCTTTCTTT; CDR3: CASSFQTEAFF
J: TRBJ2-7; size: .; D: TRBD2; V: TRBV6-5; length: 14; DNA: TGTGCCAGCAGTACCTCTAGCGGGGCCTACGAGCAGTACTTC; CDR3: CASSTSSGAYEQYF
J: TRBJ1-1; size: .; D: TRBD1; V: TRBV7-9; length: 13; DNA: TGTGCCAGCAGCTTAGGACAGGGGAATGAAGCTTTCTTT; CDR3: CASSLGQGNEAFF
J: TRBJ2-7; size: few; D: TRBD1; V: TRBV7-2; length: 15; DNA: TGTGCCAGCAGCTTAGGGACAGGGATTGCCTACGAGCAGTACTTC; CDR3: CASSLGTGIAYEQYF
J: TRBJ2-2; size: .; D: TRBD2; V: TRBV18; length: 16; DNA: TGTGCCAGCTCACCACCAGGGAGGGCCACCACCGGGGAGCTGTTTTTT; CDR3: CASSPPGRATTGELFF
J: TRBJ2-7; size: .; D: .; V: TRBV19; length: 14; DNA: TGTGCCAGTAGTGACCCGGGTACTGACTACGAGCAGTACTTC; CDR3: CASSDPGTDYEQYF
J: TRBJ1-1; size: once; D: .; V: TRBV25-1; length: 12; DNA: TGTGCCAGCAGATGGGGTAACACTGAAGCTTTCTTT; CDR3: CASRWGNTEAFF
J: TRBJ2-6; size: .; D: .; V: TRBV2; length: 16; DNA: TGTGCCAGCAGTGAAACCGGTTACTCTGGGGCCAACGTCCTGACTTTC; CDR3: CASSETGYSGANVLTF
J: TRBJ1-5; size: once; D: .; V: TRBV9; length: 15; DNA: TGTGCCAGTTCTAAGAAAGGGGGTCCCAATCAGCCCCAGCATTTT; CDR3: CASSKKGGPNQPQHF
J: TRBJ1-1; size: .; D: TRBD1; V: TRBV11-2; length: 13; DNA: TGTGCCAGCAGCCCCGCGACAGGGACAGAAGCTTTCTTT; CDR3: CASSPATGTEAFF
J: TRBJ2-1; size: .; D: .; V: TRBV7-3; length: 15; DNA: TGTGCCAGCAGCTCTGCGGGGGACAGAGGGAATGAGCAGTTCTTC; CDR3: CASSSAGDRGNEQFF
J: TRBJ1-6; size: .; D: .; V: TRBV6-5; length: 13; DNA: TGTGCCAGCAGTGGTACCTATAATTCACCCCTCCACTTT; CDR3: CASSGTYNSPLHF
J: TRBJ2-7; size: .; D: .; V: TRBV11-2; length: 14; DNA: TGTGCCAGCAGCTTTGATGCTTATTTCTACGAGCAGTACTTC; CDR3: CASSFDAYFYEQYF
J: TRBJ1-1; size: few; D: TRBD1; V: TRBV11-3; length: 14; DNA: TGTGCCAGCAGCTTCCAACAGGGGGCGACTGAAGCTTTCTTT; CDR3: CASSFQQGATEAFF
J: TRBJ2-3; size: few; D: TRBD2; V: TRBV4-2; length: 15; DNA: TGTGCCAGCAGCCCCAGCGGGATGGGCACAGATACGCAGTATTTT; CDR3: CASSPSGMGTDTQYF
J: TRBJ1-3; size: many; D: .; V: TRBV2; length: 15; DNA: TGTGCCAGCAGTCCGGACAGCTCTCGTGGAAACACCATATATTTT; CDR3: CASSPDSSRGNTIYF
J: TRBJ2-5; size: few; D: TRBD2; V: TRBV5-1; length: 15; DNA: TGCGCCAGCAGCTTGGGACTAGCGACCCAAGAGACCCAGTACTTC; CDR3: CASSLGLATQETQYF
J: TRBJ1-6; size: few; D: TRBD1; V: TRBV27; length: 15; DNA: TGTGCCAGCAACAGGGGGCAGGGGTATAATTCACCCCTCCACTTT; CDR3: CASNRGQGYNSPLHF